This T cell receptor (beta chain) derives from a study of blood T cell repertoires in COVID-19. Overall study: Spain, Italy and the United States supplied samples that represented acute and convalescent COVID-19. Nucleic acid was either cDNA or gDNA, and it came from T cells, B-cell-depleted T cells, or PBMCs.

In the original processing: Researchers report that nucleated cell counts were estimated from reference gene primer amplification. TCRdb keeps only in-frame clones here, not all; method: immunoSEQ multiplex PCR. The V and J calls and the clone size are those of that table, but D and trimming were determined from the DNA. The table has under 150,000 clones, more than 70% seen once. CDR1 and CDR2 (germline): ENHRY, SYGVKD. The CDR3 totals 14 residues. V was clipped by 3 bases and J by 0 bases, with 6 bases between them. This chain joins TRBV10-3 and TRBJ1-5, with D hard to call. Sequenced input: peripheral blood. This TCR was sampled from a human donor in a cohort sampled during active COVID-19. CDR3 nucleotide sequence: TGTGCCATCAGTGACAGTCATAGCAATCAGCCCCAGCATTTT. It yields the protein CAISDSHSNQPQHF.